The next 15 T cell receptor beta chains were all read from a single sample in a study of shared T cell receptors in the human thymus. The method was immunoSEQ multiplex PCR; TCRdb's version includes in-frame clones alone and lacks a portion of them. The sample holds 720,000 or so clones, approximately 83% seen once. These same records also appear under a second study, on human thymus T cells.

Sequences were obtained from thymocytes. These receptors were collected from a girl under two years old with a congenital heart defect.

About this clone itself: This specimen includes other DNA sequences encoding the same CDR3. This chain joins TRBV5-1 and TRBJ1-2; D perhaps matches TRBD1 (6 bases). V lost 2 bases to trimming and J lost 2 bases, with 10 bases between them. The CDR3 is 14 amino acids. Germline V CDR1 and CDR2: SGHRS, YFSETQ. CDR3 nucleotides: TGCGCCAGCAGCTTAGGGCAGGGGAACTATGGCTACACCTTC. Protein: CASSLGQGNYGYTF.

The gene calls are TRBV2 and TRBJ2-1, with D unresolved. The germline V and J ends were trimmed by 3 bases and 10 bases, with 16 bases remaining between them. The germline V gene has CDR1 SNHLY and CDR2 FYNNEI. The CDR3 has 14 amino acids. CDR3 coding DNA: TGTGCCAGCAGTGATGTGTTAGCTTGGGTGGAGCAGTTCTTC. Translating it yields CASSDVLAWVEQFF.

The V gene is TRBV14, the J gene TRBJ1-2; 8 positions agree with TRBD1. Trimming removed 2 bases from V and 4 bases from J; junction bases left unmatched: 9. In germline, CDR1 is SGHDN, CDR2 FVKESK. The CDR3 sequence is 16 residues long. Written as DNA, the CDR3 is TGTGCCAGCAGCCAAATGGGAGGACAGGGAGGCTATGGCTACACCTTC. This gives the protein CASSQMGGQGGYGYTF.

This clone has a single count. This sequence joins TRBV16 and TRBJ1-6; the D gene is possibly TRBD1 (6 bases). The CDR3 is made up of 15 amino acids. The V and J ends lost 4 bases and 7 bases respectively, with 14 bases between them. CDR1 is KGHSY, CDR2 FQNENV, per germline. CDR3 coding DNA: TGTGCCAGCAGCCCTGCAACAGGGAGCAATTCACCCCTCCACTTT. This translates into CASSPATGSNSPLHF.

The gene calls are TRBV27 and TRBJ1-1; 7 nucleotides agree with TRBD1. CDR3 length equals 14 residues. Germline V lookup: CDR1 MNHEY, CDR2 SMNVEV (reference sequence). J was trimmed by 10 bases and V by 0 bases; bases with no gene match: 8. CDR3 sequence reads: CASSLSARGRLAFF. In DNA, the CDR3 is TGTGCCAGCAGTTTATCGGCAAGGGGGCGTTTAGCTTTCTTT.

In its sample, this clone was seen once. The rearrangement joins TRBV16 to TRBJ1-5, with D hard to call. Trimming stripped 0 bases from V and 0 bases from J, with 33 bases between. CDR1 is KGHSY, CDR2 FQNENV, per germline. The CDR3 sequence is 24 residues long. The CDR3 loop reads CASSQSDPPTNSFPRKYSNQPQHF. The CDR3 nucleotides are TGTGCCAGCAGCCAATCGGACCCTCCGACTAACTCGTTCCCCAGAAAGTATAGCAATCAGCCCCAGCATTTT.

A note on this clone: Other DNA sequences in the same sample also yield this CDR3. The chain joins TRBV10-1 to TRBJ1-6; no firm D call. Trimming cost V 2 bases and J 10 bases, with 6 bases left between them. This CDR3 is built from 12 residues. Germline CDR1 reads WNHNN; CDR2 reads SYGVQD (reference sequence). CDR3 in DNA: TGCGCCAGCAGTGAGGATAGCTCACCCCTCCACTTT. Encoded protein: CASSEDSSPLHF.

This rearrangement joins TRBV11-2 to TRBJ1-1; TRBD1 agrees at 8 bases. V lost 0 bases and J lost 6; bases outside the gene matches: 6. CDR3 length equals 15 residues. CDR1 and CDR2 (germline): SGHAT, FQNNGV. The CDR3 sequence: CASSLEIADRAEAFF. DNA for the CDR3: TGTGCCAGCAGCTTAGAGATCGCGGACAGGGCTGAAGCTTTCTTT.

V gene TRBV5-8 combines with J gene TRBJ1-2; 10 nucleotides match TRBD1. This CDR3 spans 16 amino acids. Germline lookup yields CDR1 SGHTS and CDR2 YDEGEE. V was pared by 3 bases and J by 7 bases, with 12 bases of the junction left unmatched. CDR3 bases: TGTGCCAGCAGCTGGGTGGCCAGACAGGGGGCGACTGGCTACACCTTC. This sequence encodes CASSWVARQGATGYTF.

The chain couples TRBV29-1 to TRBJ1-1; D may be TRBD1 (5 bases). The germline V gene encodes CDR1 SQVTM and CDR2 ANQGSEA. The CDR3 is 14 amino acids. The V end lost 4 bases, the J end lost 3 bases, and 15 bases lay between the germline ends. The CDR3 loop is CSVGVWGGDTEAFF. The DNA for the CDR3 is TGCAGCGTTGGTGTATGGGGGGGGGACACTGAAGCTTTCTTT.

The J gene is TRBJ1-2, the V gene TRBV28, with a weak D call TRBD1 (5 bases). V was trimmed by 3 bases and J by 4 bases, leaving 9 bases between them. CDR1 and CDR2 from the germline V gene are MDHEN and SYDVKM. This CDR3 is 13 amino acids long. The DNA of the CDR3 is TGTGCCAGCAGTTTTGACAGTTTCTATGGCTACACCTTC. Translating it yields CASSFDSFYGYTF.

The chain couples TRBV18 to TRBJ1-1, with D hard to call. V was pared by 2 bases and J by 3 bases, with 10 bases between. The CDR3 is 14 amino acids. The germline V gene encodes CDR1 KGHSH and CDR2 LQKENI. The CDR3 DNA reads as TGTGCCAGCTCACCATGGGGAGCGGACACTGAAGCTTTCTTT. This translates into CASSPWGADTEAFF.

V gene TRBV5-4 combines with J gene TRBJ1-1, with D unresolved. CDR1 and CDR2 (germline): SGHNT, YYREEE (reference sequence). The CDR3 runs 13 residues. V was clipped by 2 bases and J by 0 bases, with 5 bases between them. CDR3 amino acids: CASSFRVNTEAFF. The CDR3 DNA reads TGTGCCAGCAGCTTCCGGGTGAACACTGAAGCTTTCTTT.

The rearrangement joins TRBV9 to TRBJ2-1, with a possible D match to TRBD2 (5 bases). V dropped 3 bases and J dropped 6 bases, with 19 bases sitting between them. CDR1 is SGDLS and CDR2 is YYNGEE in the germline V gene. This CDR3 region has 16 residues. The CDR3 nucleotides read TGTGCCAGCAGCGGACGACTATTTGTCTTACCCAATGAGCAGTTCTTC. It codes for CASSGRLFVLPNEQFF.

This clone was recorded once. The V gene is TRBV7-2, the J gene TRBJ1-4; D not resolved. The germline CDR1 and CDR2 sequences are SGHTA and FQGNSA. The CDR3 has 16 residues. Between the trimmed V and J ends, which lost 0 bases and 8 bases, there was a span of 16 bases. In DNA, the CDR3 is TGTGCCAGCAGCTTAGCGGGAGGAAAGGGTGGCGAAAAACTGTTTTTT. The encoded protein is CASSLAGGKGGEKLFF.